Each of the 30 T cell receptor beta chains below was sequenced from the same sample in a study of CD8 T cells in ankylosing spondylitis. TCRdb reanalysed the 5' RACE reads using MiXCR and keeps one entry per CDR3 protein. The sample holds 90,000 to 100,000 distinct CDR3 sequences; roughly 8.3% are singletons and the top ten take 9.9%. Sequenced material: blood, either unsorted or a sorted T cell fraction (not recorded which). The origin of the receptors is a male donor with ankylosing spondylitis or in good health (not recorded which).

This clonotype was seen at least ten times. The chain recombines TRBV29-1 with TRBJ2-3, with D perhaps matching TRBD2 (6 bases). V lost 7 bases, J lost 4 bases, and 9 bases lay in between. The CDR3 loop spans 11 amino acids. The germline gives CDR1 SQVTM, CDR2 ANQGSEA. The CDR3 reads CSAGVPDTQYF. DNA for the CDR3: TGCAGCGCGGGGGTCCCAGATACGCAGTATTTT.

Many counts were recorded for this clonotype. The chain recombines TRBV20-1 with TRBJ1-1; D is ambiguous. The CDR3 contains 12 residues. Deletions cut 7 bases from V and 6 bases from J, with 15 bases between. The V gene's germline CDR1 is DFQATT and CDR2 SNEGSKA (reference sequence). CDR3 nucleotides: TGCAGTGTTCGACGTGTGACCCCTGAAGCTTTCTTT. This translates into CSVRRVTPEAFF.

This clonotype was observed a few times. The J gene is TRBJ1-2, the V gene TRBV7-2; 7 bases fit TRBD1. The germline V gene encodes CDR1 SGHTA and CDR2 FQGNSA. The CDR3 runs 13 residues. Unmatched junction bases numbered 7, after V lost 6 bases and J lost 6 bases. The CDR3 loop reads CASSLDRWDGYTF. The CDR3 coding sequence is TGTGCCAGCAGTTTGGACAGGTGGGATGGCTACACCTTC.

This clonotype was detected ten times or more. CDR3 in amino acids: CASSRGTPSPETQYF. Written as DNA, the CDR3 is TGTGCCAGCAGCCGCGGGACCCCCTCCCCAGAGACCCAGTACTTC. V gene TRBV3-1 combines with J gene TRBJ2-5; D may be TRBD2 (6 bases). There are 15 residues in the CDR3. Between the trimmed V and J ends, which lost 4 bases and 4 bases, there was a span of 16 bases. CDR1 is LGHDT and CDR2 is YNNKEL in the germline V gene (reference sequence).

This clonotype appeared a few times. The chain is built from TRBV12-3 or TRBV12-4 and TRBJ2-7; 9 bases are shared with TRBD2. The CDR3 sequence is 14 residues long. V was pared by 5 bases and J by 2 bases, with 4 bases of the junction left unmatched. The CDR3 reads CASSRLAEAYEQYF. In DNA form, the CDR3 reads TGTGCCAGCAGTCGACTAGCGGAAGCCTACGAGCAGTACTTC.

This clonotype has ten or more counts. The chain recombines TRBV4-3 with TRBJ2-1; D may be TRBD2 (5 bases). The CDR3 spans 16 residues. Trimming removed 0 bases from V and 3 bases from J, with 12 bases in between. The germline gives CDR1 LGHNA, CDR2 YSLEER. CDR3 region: CASSQDVRTLYNEQFF. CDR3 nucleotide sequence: TGCGCCAGCAGCCAAGATGTTCGGACTCTCTACAATGAGCAGTTCTTC.

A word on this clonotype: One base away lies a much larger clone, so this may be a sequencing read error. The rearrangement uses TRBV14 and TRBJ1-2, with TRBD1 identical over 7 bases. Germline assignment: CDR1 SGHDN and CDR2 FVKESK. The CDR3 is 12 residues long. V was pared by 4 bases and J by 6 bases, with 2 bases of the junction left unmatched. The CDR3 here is CASSPDRDGYTF. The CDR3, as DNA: TGTGCCAGCAGCCCCGACAGGGATGGCTACACCTTC.

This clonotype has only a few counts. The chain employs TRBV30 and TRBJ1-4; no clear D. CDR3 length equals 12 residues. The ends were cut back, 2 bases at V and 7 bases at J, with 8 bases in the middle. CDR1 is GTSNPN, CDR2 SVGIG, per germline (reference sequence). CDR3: CAWSFGPEKLFF. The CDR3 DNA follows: TGTGCCTGGAGTTTCGGCCCTGAAAAACTGTTTTTT.

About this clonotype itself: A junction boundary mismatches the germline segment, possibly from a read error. For the CDR3, the DNA is TGCGCCAGCAGCCAAGATCCGCACACAGCTACGCAGTATTTT. This translates into CASSQDPHTATQYF. This chain joins TRBV4-3 and TRBJ2-3; unclear D gene. The CDR3 is 14 amino acids. Germline assignment: CDR1 LGHNA and CDR2 YSLEER.

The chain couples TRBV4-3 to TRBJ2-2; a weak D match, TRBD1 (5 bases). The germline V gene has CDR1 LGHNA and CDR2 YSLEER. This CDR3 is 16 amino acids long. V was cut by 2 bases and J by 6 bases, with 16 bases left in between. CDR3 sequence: CASSQQTVGVSGELFF. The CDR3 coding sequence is TGCGCCAGCAGCCAACAGACAGTGGGCGTATCCGGGGAGCTGTTTTTT.

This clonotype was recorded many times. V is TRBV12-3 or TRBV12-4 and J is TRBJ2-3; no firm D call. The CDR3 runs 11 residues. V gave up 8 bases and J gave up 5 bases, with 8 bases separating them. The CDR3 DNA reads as TGTGCCAGCGGCCTTAAAGATACGCAGTATTTT. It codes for CASGLKDTQYF.

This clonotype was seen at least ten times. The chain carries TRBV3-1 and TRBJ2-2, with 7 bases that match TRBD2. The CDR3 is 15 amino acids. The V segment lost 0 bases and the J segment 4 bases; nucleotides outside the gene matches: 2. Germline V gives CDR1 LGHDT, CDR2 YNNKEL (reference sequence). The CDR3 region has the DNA TGTGCCAGCAGCCAAGAATCTAGCGGCACCGGGGAGCTGTTTTTT. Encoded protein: CASSQESSGTGELFF.

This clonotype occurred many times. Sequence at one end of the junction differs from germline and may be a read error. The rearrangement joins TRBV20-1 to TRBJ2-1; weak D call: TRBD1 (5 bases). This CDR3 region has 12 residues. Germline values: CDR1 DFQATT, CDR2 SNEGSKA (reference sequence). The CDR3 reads CRTGPKYNEQFF. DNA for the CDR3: TGTCGTACAGGACCCAAATACAATGAGCAGTTCTTC.

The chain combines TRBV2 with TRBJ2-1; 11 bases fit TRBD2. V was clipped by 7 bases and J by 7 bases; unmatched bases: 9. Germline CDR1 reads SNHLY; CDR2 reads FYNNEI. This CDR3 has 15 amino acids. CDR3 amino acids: CASTPGTSGLNEQFF. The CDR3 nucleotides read TGTGCCAGCACCCCGGGGACTAGCGGCCTAAATGAGCAGTTCTTC.

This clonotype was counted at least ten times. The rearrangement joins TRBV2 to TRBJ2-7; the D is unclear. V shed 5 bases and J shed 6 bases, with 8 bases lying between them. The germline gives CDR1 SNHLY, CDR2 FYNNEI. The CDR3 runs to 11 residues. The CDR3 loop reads CASSTDTEQYF. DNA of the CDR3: TGTGCCAGCAGTACAGATACCGAGCAGTACTTC.

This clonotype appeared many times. The CDR3 region is CASSLSGGHEQYF. DNA of the CDR3: TGTGCCAGCAGCTTGTCTGGGGGCCACGAGCAGTACTTC. The gene calls are TRBV5-5 and TRBJ2-7, with D possibly matching TRBD1 (6 bases). Germline CDR1 is SGHKS and CDR2 is YYEKEE (reference sequence). Trimming took off 1 base at V and 5 bases at J, with 10 bases between the two ends. The length of the CDR3 is 13 residues.

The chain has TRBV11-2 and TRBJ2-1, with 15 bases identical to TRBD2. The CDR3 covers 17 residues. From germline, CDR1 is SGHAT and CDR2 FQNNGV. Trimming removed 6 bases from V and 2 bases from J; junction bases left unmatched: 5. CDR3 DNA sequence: TGTGCCAGCAGTTACGGACTAGCGGGAGGGCCCTACAATGAGCAGTTCTTC. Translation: CASSYGLAGGPYNEQFF.

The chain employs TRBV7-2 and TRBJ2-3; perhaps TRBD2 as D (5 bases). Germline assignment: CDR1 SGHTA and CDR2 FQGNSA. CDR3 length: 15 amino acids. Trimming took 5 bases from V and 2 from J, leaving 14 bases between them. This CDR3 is CASSPTRLHTDTQYF. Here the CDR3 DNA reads TGTGCCAGCAGCCCAACTAGGCTCCACACAGATACGCAGTATTTT. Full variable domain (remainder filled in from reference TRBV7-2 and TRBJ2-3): GAGVSQSPSNKVTEKGKDVELRCDPISGHTALYWYRQSLGQGLEFLIYFQGNSAPDKSGLPSDRFSAERTGGSVSTLTIQRTQQEDSAVYLCASSPTRLHTDTQYFGPGTRLTVL.

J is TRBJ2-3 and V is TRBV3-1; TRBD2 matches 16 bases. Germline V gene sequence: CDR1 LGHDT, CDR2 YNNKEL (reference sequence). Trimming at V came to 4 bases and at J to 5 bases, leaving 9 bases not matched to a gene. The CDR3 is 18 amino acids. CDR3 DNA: TGTGCCAGCAGCCCGGGAGCGGGACTAGCGGGGGGGGTAGATACGCAGTATTTT. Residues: CASSPGAGLAGGVDTQYF.

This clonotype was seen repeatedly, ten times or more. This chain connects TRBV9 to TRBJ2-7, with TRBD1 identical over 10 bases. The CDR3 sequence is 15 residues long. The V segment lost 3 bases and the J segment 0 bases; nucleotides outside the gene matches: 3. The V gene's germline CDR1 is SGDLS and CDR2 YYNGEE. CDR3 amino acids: CASSGWTGGSYEQYF. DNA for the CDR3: TGTGCCAGCAGCGGCTGGACAGGGGGCTCCTACGAGCAGTACTTC. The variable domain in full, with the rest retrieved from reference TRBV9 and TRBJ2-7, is DSGVTQTPKHLITATGQRVTLRCSPRSGDLSVYWYQQSLDQGLQFLIQYYNGEERAKGNILERFSAQQFPDLHSELNLSSLELGDSALYFCASSGWTGGSYEQYFGPGTRLTVT.

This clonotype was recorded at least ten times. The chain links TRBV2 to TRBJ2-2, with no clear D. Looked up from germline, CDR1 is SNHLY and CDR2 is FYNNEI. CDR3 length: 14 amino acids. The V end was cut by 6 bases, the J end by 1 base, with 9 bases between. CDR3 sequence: CASRSGVNTGELFF. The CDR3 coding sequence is TGTGCCAGCAGAAGTGGGGTGAACACCGGGGAGCTGTTTTTT.

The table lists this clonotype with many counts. In DNA, the CDR3 is TGTGCCAGCAGCCCGCGGTTATACCCCTACGAGCAGTACTTC. Protein sequence: CASSPRLYPYEQYF. The chain has TRBV5-5 and TRBJ2-7; D not resolved. The germline V gene encodes CDR1 SGHKS and CDR2 YYEKEE (reference sequence). Trimming removed 4 bases from V and 2 bases from J, with 13 bases in between. The CDR3 length is 14 residues.

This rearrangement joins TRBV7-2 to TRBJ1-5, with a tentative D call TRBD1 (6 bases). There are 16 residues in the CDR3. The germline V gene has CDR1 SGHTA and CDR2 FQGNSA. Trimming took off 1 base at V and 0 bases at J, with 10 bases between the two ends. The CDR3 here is CASSLEGGNSNQPQHF. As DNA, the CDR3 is TGTGCCAGCAGCTTAGAGGGGGGGAATAGCAATCAGCCCCAGCATTTT.

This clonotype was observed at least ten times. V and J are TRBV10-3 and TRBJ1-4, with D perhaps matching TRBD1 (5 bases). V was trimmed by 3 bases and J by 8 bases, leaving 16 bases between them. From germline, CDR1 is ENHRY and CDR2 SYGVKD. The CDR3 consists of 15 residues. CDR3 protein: CAISDPQRGREKLFF. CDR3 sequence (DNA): TGTGCCATCAGTGACCCTCAAAGGGGTAGGGAAAAACTGTTTTTT.

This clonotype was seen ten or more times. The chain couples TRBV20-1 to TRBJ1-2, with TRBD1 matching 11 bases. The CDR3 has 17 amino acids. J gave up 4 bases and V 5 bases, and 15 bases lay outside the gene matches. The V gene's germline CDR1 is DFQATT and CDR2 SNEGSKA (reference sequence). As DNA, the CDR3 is TGCAGTGCTTCAGTTCCGGGACAGGGGGGATTTGGCTATGGCTACACCTTC. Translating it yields CSASVPGQGGFGYGYTF.

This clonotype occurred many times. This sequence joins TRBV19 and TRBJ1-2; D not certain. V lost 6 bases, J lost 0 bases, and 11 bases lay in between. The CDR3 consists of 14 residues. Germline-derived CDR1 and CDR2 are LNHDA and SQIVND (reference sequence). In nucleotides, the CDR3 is TGTGCCAGTAGCAGGACCCTAGCTAACTATGGCTACACCTTC. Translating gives CASSRTLANYGYTF.

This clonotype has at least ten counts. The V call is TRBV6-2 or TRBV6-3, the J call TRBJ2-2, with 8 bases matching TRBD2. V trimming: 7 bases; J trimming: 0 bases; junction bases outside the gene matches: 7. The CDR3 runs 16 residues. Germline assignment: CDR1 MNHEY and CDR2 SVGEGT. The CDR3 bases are TGTGCCAGCAAAATGCGGGGGGACCCGAACACCGGGGAGCTGTTTTTT. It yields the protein CASKMRGDPNTGELFF.

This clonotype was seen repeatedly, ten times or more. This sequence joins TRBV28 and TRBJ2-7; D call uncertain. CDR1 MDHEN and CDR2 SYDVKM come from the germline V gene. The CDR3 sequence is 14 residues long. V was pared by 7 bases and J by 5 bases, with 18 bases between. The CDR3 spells CASNLMGYRNEQYF. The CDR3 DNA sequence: TGTGCCAGCAACCTCATGGGCTATAGGAACGAGCAGTACTTC.

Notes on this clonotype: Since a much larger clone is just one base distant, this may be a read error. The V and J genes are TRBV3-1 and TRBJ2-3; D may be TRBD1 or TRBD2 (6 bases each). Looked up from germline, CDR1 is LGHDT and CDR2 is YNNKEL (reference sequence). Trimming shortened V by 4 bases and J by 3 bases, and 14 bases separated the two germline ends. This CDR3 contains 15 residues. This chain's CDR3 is CASSLGGRETDTQYF. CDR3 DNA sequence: TGTGCCAGCAGCCTGGGGGGCCGGGAGACAGATACGCAGTATTTT.

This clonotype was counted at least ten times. The CDR3 reads CSALRTPYEQYF. CDR3 DNA: TGCAGTGCTCTCCGGACGCCCTACGAGCAGTACTTC. V gene TRBV20-1 combines with J gene TRBJ2-7, with D unresolved. The CDR3 consists of 12 residues. CDR1 and CDR2 from the germline V gene are DFQATT and SNEGSKA (reference sequence). With 5 bases removed from V and 2 bases from J, the gap between germline ends came to 10 bases.